This record covers a single TCR beta chain. The sample comes from a study of blood T cell repertoires in COVID-19. Looking at the study overall: The United States, Italy and Spain provided the acute and convalescent COVID-19 samples.

Trimming removed 6 bases from V and 8 bases from J; junction bases left unmatched: 11. The germline V gene has CDR1 SNHLY and CDR2 FYNNEI. This CDR3 has 14 amino acids. As handled by the study authors: The authors estimated nucleated cell counts from reference gene primer amplification. TCRdb's table, derived via immunoSEQ multiplex PCR, lists solely in-frame clones and lacks some. V, J and clone size are taken as reported in that table, and D and trimming were inferred from the DNA itself. The table records under 400,000 clones, 86% of them present only once. Sequences were obtained from PBMCs or T cells enriched from blood (not recorded which). This rearrangement joins TRBV2 to TRBJ1-2; 8 bases are shared with TRBD1. The TCR sequence derives from a woman in her 40s with acute COVID-19. The CDR3 loop is CASSPPETGVGYTF. The CDR3 DNA follows: TGTGCCAGCAGCCCCCCCGAGACAGGGGTCGGCTACACCTTC.